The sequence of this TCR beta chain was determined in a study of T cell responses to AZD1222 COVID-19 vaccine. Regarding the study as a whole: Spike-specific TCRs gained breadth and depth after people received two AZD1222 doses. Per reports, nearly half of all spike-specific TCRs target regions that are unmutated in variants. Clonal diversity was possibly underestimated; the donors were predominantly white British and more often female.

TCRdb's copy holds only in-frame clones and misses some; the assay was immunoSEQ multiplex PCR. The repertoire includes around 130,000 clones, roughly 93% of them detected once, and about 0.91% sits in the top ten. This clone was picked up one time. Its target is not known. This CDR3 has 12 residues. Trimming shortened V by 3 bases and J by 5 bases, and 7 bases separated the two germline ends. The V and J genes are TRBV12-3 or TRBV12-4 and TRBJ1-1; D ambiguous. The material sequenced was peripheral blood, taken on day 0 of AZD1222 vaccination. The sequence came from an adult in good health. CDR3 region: CASSFMGTEAFF. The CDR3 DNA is TGTGCCAGCAGTTTCATGGGGACTGAAGCTTTCTTT.